The T cell receptor (beta chain) described here comes from a study of T-cell reconstitution after alpha-beta-depleted transplantation in children. The CDR3 length is 15 residues. Trimming took 3 bases from V and 3 from J, leaving 15 bases between them. This clonotype appeared a few times. Unique molecular identifiers were incorporated during preparation of the TCRbeta library. MiXCR, run by TCRdb on the PCR reads, gives a single entry per CDR3 protein. Of around 700,000 distinct CDR3 sequences in the sample, roughly 13% were seen once. This material consisted of PBMCs, taken before TCRalphabeta/CD19-depleted stem cell transplant. The gene calls are TRBV12-3 or TRBV12-4 and TRBJ2-7; D is undetermined. This clonotype was sampled from a girl aged 2 to 10 with congenital amegakaryocytic thrombocytopenia, due to receive a stem cell transplant. The DNA for the CDR3 is TGTGCCAGCAGTTTCGTGGGCCCCCCGAGCTACGAGCAGTACTTC. It translates to CASSFVGPPSYEQYF.